These T cell receptor beta chains were read from a single sample in a study of cytomegalovirus exposure and HLA in healthy donors. Sequencing was performed with immunoSEQ multiplex PCR; in TCRdb, only in-frame clones are kept and a portion is missing. The sample's table shows some 89,000 clones. Sequencing was performed on PBMCs. These receptors came from a woman in her twenties or thirties in good health and CMV-seronegative. The CDR3 runs from the conserved cysteine through the conserved F or W. The D gene is left open where the match is weak.

J | D | V | CDR3 | DNA
TRBJ1-5 | TRBD1 | TRBV25-1 | CASIHRGEPQHF | TGTGCCAGTATCCACAGGGGGGAGCCCCAGCATTTT
TRBJ1-3 | . | TRBV2 | CASGNRDSGNTIYF | TGTGCCAGCGGAAACAGGGACTCTGGAAACACCATATATTTT
TRBJ1-5 | TRBD1 | TRBV28 | CASKQGGQPQHF | TGTGCCAGCAAACAGGGGGGTCAGCCCCAGCATTTT
TRBJ2-1 | TRBD2 | TRBV28 | CASRLPAGVGNEQFF | TGTGCCAGCAGACTCCCGGCGGGAGTTGGCAATGAGCAGTTCTTC
TRBJ2-1 | TRBD1 | TRBV10-1 | CASSDRGGQADEQFF | TGCGCCAGCAGTGACCGAGGGGGACAGGCCGATGAGCAGTTCTTC
TRBJ1-1 | . | TRBV10-2 | CASSDGTRVSEAFF | TGCGCCAGCAGTGACGGGACAAGGGTCTCTGAAGCTTTCTTT
TRBJ2-1 | . | TRBV18 | CASSPSTSLPTEQFF | TGTGCCAGCTCACCATCCACTAGCCTACCCACTGAGCAGTTCTTC
TRBJ2-7 | TRBD2 | TRBV4-1 | CASSVGLAATYEQYF | TGCGCCAGCAGTGTCGGACTAGCGGCAACCTACGAGCAGTACTTC
TRBJ2-1 | . | TRBV12-5 | CASGLSLAGEQFF | TGTGCTAGTGGTTTGTCGCTAGCTGGGGAGCAGTTCTTC
TRBJ2-1 | TRBD2 | TRBV6-5 | CASSYYWRGGTNEQFF | TGTGCCAGCAGTTATTATTGGCGGGGGGGAACCAATGAGCAGTTCTTC
TRBJ1-2 | TRBD1 | TRBV27 | CASSFDINRGRGGYTF | TGTGCCAGCAGTTTCGATATCAACAGGGGGAGGGGAGGCTACACCTTC
TRBJ1-5 | . | TRBV27 | CASSPRQAEGNQPQHF | TGTGCCAGCAGTCCTAGACAGGCGGAGGGCAATCAGCCCCAGCATTTT
TRBJ1-1 | . | TRBV6-5 | CASSYSQGEGSTEAFF | TGTGCCAGCAGTTACTCACAGGGTGAGGGGAGCACTGAAGCTTTCTTT
TRBJ1-4 | . | TRBV30 | CAWSGAAFSNEKLFF | TGTGCCTGGAGTGGGGCTGCCTTCTCTAATGAAAAACTGTTTTTT
TRBJ2-7 | . | TRBV5-5 | CASSLLPGDSYEQYF | TGTGCCAGCAGCTTGTTGCCAGGGGATTCCTACGAGCAGTACTTC
TRBJ1-1 | . | TRBV19 | CASSTPFSGDTEAFF | TGTGCCAGTAGTACCCCATTTTCGGGAGACACTGAAGCTTTCTTT
TRBJ2-7 | TRBD2 | TRBV6-1 | CASSEALAGAYEQYF | TGTGCCAGCAGTGAAGCGCTAGCGGGGGCCTACGAGCAGTACTTC
TRBJ2-3 | TRBD1 | TRBV9 | CASSVEGQGHTQYF | TGTGCCAGCAGCGTAGAGGGACAGGGTCATACGCAGTATTTT
TRBJ2-7 | TRBD1 | TRBV6-5 | CASTVGQGDEQYF | TGTGCCAGCACCGTGGGACAGGGGGACGAGCAGTACTTC
TRBJ2-4 | TRBD2 | TRBV19 | CASSMGGSGALAKNIQYF | TGTGCCAGTAGTATGGGGGGTAGCGGGGCCCTAGCCAAAAACATTCAGTACTTC
TRBJ2-5 | . | TRBV5-6 | CASSWRGFATQETQYF | TGTGCCAGCAGCTGGAGGGGATTTGCCACCCAAGAGACCCAGTACTTC
TRBJ2-3 | . | TRBV6-4 | CASSVAGTDTQYF | TGTGCCAGCAGTGTGGCAGGCACAGATACGCAGTATTTT
TRBJ1-2 | . | TRBV29-1 | CSVEDSSVKTRVGYGYTF | TGCAGCGTTGAAGATAGTAGTGTAAAGACAAGAGTGGGCTATGGCTACACCTTC
TRBJ2-1 | . | TRBV28 | CASSRNENPLGLTYNEQFF | TGTGCCAGCAGCCGAAACGAAAACCCTCTAGGCCTCACTTACAATGAGCAGTTCTTC
TRBJ1-5 | TRBD1 | TRBV7-9 | CASSLTTGEGQPQHF | TGTGCCAGCAGCTTAACGACAGGGGAAGGTCAGCCCCAGCATTTT
TRBJ2-3 | . | TRBV6-5 | CASSPAVRGTDTQYF | TGTGCCAGCAGTCCCGCCGTCCGGGGCACAGATACGCAGTATTTT
TRBJ2-3 | TRBD1 | TRBV4-1 | CASRDRVGLVNTQYF | TGCGCCAGCAGGGACAGGGTCGGATTGGTGAATACGCAGTATTTT
TRBJ1-2 | . | TRBV9 | CASMGRGSDYGYTF | TGTGCCAGCATGGGTCGCGGGTCGGACTATGGCTACACCTTC
TRBJ1-2 | . | TRBV19 | CASSPYDEGYGYTF | TGTGCCAGTAGTCCGTACGACGAGGGCTATGGCTACACCTTC
TRBJ2-1 | TRBD2 | TRBV5-4 | CASSPQLAGVYNEQFF | TGTGCCAGCAGCCCACAACTAGCGGGGGTTTACAATGAGCAGTTCTTC
TRBJ1-6 | TRBD1 | TRBV6-6 | CASSWDRDGSPLHF | TGTGCCAGCAGTTGGGACAGGGATGGTTCACCCCTCCACTTT
TRBJ1-1 | . | TRBV7-7 | CATRTVLNTEAFF | TGTGCTACCAGGACAGTTTTGAACACTGAAGCTTTCTTT
TRBJ2-3 | TRBD2 | TRBV6-5 | CASSLLAGSTDTQYF | TGTGCCAGCAGTTTACTAGCGGGAAGCACAGATACGCAGTATTTT
TRBJ1-6 | TRBD1 | TRBV19 | CASSADRGLNSPLHF | TGTGCCAGTAGTGCAGACAGGGGGCTTAATTCACCCCTCCACTTT
TRBJ2-5 | TRBD2 | TRBV7-2 | CASRPSGGAQETQYF | TGTGCCAGCAGACCTAGCGGGGGGGCCCAAGAGACCCAGTACTTC
TRBJ1-2 | TRBD1 | TRBV9 | CASSTGGGYGYTF | TGTGCCAGCAGCACAGGGGGCGGGTATGGCTACACCTTC
TRBJ1-1 | . | TRBV25-1 | CASSEYNDGSTEAFF | TGTGCCAGCAGTGAATACAATGATGGTAGCACTGAAGCTTTCTTT
TRBJ1-2 | TRBD1 | TRBV27 | CASSLRDRGYGYTF | TGTGCCAGCAGCTTACGCGACAGGGGCTATGGCTACACCTTC
TRBJ2-7 | TRBD2 | TRBV7-9 | CASSRTSGTYEQYF | TGTGCCAGCAGCCGGACTAGCGGGACTTACGAGCAGTACTTC
TRBJ2-5 | . | TRBV2 | CASSEDGTSRAQYF | TGTGCCAGCAGTGAAGACGGAACTAGCAGGGCCCAGTACTTC
TRBJ1-6 | TRBD1 | TRBV25-1 | CASSATPGQGNSPLHF | TGTGCCAGCAGTGCGACACCGGGACAGGGGAATTCACCCCTCCACTTT
TRBJ2-7 | . | TRBV6-1 | CATRYLSYYEQYF | TGTGCCACCAGGTATCTCTCCTACTACGAGCAGTACTTC
TRBJ2-1 | TRBD2 | TRBV5-1 | CASSLAASGVNEQFF | TGCGCCAGCAGCTTGGCCGCTAGCGGAGTCAATGAGCAGTTCTTC
TRBJ2-1 | TRBD2 | TRBV10-2 | CASSESTSGRTPYNEQFF | TGCGCCAGCAGTGAGTCCACTAGCGGGAGGACCCCCTACAATGAGCAGTTCTTC
TRBJ1-1 | TRBD1 | TRBV4-1 | CASSRDRGGNTEAFF | TGCGCCAGCAGCCGGGACAGGGGTGGTAACACTGAAGCTTTCTTT
TRBJ2-3 | TRBD2 | TRBV5-1 | CASSLVRERSTDTQYF | TGCGCCAGCAGCTTGGTGCGGGAGCGGAGCACAGATACGCAGTATTTT
TRBJ1-2 | TRBD1 | TRBV6-1 | CASDRDRAYGYTF | TGTGCCAGTGACCGGGACAGAGCCTATGGCTACACCTTC
TRBJ1-5 | TRBD1 | TRBV19 | CASNTLGTGGHQPQHF | TGTGCCAGTAATACTTTGGGGACAGGGGGCCATCAGCCCCAGCATTTT
TRBJ1-1 | . | TRBV27 | CVSSPLLRRAGTEAFF | TGTGTCAGCAGTCCATTACTCCGTCGGGCGGGCACTGAAGCTTTCTTT
TRBJ1-4 | TRBD1 | TRBV28 | CASISWTGGEKLFF | TGTGCCAGCATTTCATGGACAGGGGGGGAAAAACTGTTTTTT
TRBJ2-7 | . | TRBV11-2 | CASSFPPASYEQYF | TGTGCCAGCAGCTTTCCTCCGGCTAGTTACGAGCAGTACTTC
TRBJ2-7 | TRBD1 | TRBV29-1 | CSVADRGQGEQYF | TGCAGCGTAGCGGACAGGGGACAGGGCGAGCAGTACTTC